This T cell receptor beta chain comes out of a study of CD8+ T cells in alopecia areata. Study context: Oral tofacitinib, 5 to 10 mg twice daily, was given in an open-label trial. Overall study results and limits: Elevated clonality characterized lesional scalp relative to normal scalp, particularly in alopecia totalis/universalis. Mice showed TCR sharing more clearly than patients did, possibly owing to HLA.

RNA was isolated and reverse transcribed to cDNA, the sequencing template. The protocol was immunoSEQ multiplex PCR, while the TCRdb copy is restricted to in-frame clones and leaves out a portion. The sample records about 160,000 clones, roughly 50% being singletons. This CDR3 has 15 amino acids. Germline V gene data show CDR1 as MGHRA and CDR2 as YSYEKL. Turning to this clone: As yet, its antigen is unknown. Its ends do not fully match the called genes, so a read error is possible.

The sequence was collected from a human donor with alopecia areata. Sample: CD4+ T cells sorted from blood. The V call is TRBV4-1, the J call TRBJ2-7, with a weak D call TRBD1 (6 bases). CDR3 in DNA: TGCGCCAGCAGCCAAGGCTGGGGGCGCTCCGACGAGCAGTACTTC. It specifies CASSQGWGRSDEQYF.